These 6 T cell receptor beta chains were all obtained from the same sample, sequenced in a study of cytotoxic CD8 clonotypes in ibrutinib-treated CLL. Generated by immunoSEQ multiplex PCR, the TCRdb table keeps only in-frame clones and is missing some. Altogether some 300,000 clones are present, 70% to 80% being singletons, with the ten largest covering approximately 7%. Sequences were derived from PBMCs, sampled before ibrutinib treatment. These receptors all come from a human donor with chronic lymphocytic leukemia.

This chain uses TRBV7-2 with TRBJ1-1; D ambiguous. The germline gives CDR1 SGHTA, CDR2 FQGNSA. This CDR3 has 13 amino acids. Trimming took off 4 bases at V and 0 bases at J, with 6 bases between the two ends. CDR3 in DNA: TGTGCCAGCAGCTCCGAGCTGAACACTGAAGCTTTCTTT. This gives the protein CASSSELNTEAFF. Drawing the rest from reference TRBV7-2 and TRBJ1-1, the complete variable domain is GAGVSQSPSNKVTEKGKDVELRCDPISGHTALYWYRQSLGQGLEFLIYFQGNSAPDKSGLPSDRFSAERTGGSVSTLTIQRTQQEDSAVYLCASSSELNTEAFFGQGTRLTVV.

In DNA form, the CDR3 reads TGTGCCAGCAGGCAATCAGGGGGATTGTCCTATGGCTACACCTTC. Encoded protein: CASRQSGGLSYGYTF. The rearrangement uses TRBV6-5 and TRBJ1-2; TRBD1 aligns across 7 bases. Trimming removed 6 bases from V and 4 bases from J; junction bases left unmatched: 11. Germline CDR1 is MNHEY and CDR2 is SVGAGI. The CDR3 has 15 amino acids.

CDR3 sequence reads: CASSMAPGLALNEQFF. DNA of the CDR3: TGCGCCAGCAGCATGGCTCCGGGACTAGCCTTGAATGAGCAGTTCTTC. The chain employs TRBV5-1 and TRBJ2-1, with TRBD2 identical over 9 bases. From germline, CDR1 is SGHRS and CDR2 YFSETQ. The length of the CDR3 is 16 residues. With V trimmed by 4 bases and J by 7 bases, 12 bases remained unmatched.

V is TRBV27 and J is TRBJ2-5, with 8 bases fitting TRBD2. Germline V gene data show CDR1 as MNHEY and CDR2 as SMNVEV (reference sequence). The J segment lost 2 bases and the V segment lost 3 bases, leaving 2 bases of the junction unmatched. The CDR3 is made up of 14 amino acids. The CDR3 protein is CASSFIAGQETQYF. The CDR3 nucleotides are TGTGCCAGCAGTTTTATAGCGGGACAAGAGACCCAGTACTTC.

Worth noting for this clone: This CDR3 is also generated by other DNA sequences in the sample. The chain employs TRBV7-7 and TRBJ2-5; D gene uncertain. The CDR3 is made up of 13 amino acids. The germline V gene encodes CDR1 SSHAT and CDR2 FNYEAQ (reference sequence). V gave up 1 base and J gave up 1 base, with 4 bases separating them. CDR3 coding DNA: TGTGCCAGCAGCTTAGACAGCCAAGAGACCCAGTACTTC. Its protein is CASSLDSQETQYF. The complete variable domain, with remaining parts taken from reference TRBV7-7 and TRBJ2-5, reads GAGVSQSPRYKVTKRGQDVTLRCDPISSHATLYWYQQALGQGPEFLTYFNYEAQPDKSGLPSDRFSAERPEGSISTLTIQRTEQRDSAMYRCASSLDSQETQYFGPGTRLLVL.

The V gene is TRBV28, the J gene TRBJ2-1; the D is unclear. The germline V gene has CDR1 MDHEN and CDR2 SYDVKM. The V end was cut by 3 bases, the J end by 0 bases, with 12 bases between. The CDR3 is made up of 16 amino acids. The CDR3 spells CASSFLRASSYNEQFF. CDR3 DNA sequence: TGTGCCAGCAGTTTTCTGCGTGCAAGCTCCTACAATGAGCAGTTCTTC.